These T cell receptor beta chains were read from a single sample in a study of human thymus T cells. The table came from immunoSEQ multiplex PCR; TCRdb's copy has only in-frame clones and leaves some out. Altogether some 44,000 clones are present, around 95% being singletons, with the ten largest covering about 0.17%. Sequencing input: blood. The receptors originated from a girl less than two years old with a congenital heart defect but otherwise immunologically healthy. The CDR3 runs from the conserved cysteine through the conserved F or W. Fields, in order: V gene, D gene, J gene, clone size, CDR3 protein, CDR3 DNA. The D gene is left open where the match is weak. Only part of the rows carry a size: once, few, many, or a class if the clone is expanded.

v_gene: TRBV7-9
d_gene: TRBD1
j_gene: TRBJ2-5
abundance: .
CDR3aa: CASSSRDRGEETQYF
CDR3nt: TGTGCCAGCAGCTCGCGTGACAGGGGAGAGGAGACCCAGTACTTC

v_gene: TRBV6-5
d_gene: TRBD1
j_gene: TRBJ1-3
abundance: .
CDR3aa: CASRPTGASGNTIYF
CDR3nt: TGTGCCAGCAGGCCTACAGGGGCGTCTGGAAACACCATATATTTT

v_gene: TRBV18
d_gene: .
j_gene: TRBJ1-3
abundance: .
CDR3aa: CASSPPSRDTIYF
CDR3nt: TGTGCCAGCTCACCACCATCCCGAGACACCATATATTTT

v_gene: TRBV2
d_gene: .
j_gene: TRBJ1-1
abundance: .
CDR3aa: CASNTVYNTEAFF
CDR3nt: TGTGCCAGCAACACAGTCTATAACACTGAAGCTTTCTTT

v_gene: TRBV6-1
d_gene: .
j_gene: TRBJ2-4
abundance: .
CDR3aa: CASSEVWWAKNIQYF
CDR3nt: TGTGCCAGCAGTGAGGTGTGGTGGGCCAAAAACATTCAGTACTTC

v_gene: TRBV9
d_gene: .
j_gene: TRBJ2-1
abundance: .
CDR3aa: CASGEDSSYNEQFF
CDR3nt: TGTGCCAGCGGTGAGGACTCGTCATACAATGAGCAGTTCTTC

v_gene: TRBV27
d_gene: .
j_gene: TRBJ1-2
abundance: .
CDR3aa: CASSQRGHGYTF
CDR3nt: TGTGCCAGCTCCCAAAGGGGCCATGGCTACACCTTC

v_gene: TRBV30
d_gene: TRBD2
j_gene: TRBJ2-7
abundance: .
CDR3aa: CAWSSSGISYEQYF
CDR3nt: TGTGCCTGGAGTAGTAGCGGGATCTCCTACGAGCAGTACTTC

v_gene: TRBV5-6
d_gene: .
j_gene: TRBJ2-2
abundance: .
CDR3aa: CASSLYRRLPTGELFF
CDR3nt: TGTGCCAGCAGCTTGTACCGACGACTACCCACCGGGGAGCTGTTTTTT

v_gene: TRBV15
d_gene: TRBD1
j_gene: TRBJ2-7
abundance: once
CDR3aa: CATSRDLGTGPYEQYF
CDR3nt: TGTGCCACCAGCAGAGATCTAGGGACAGGACCTTACGAGCAGTACTTC

v_gene: TRBV10-3
d_gene: .
j_gene: TRBJ2-1
abundance: once
CDR3aa: CAIKERTTDNEQFF
CDR3nt: TGTGCCATCAAAGAGCGCACCACAGACAATGAGCAGTTCTTC

v_gene: TRBV5-4
d_gene: .
j_gene: TRBJ2-1
abundance: .
CDR3aa: CASSLPYQGRLPYNEQFF
CDR3nt: TGTGCCAGCAGCTTGCCCTACCAGGGGCGCCTCCCATACAATGAGCAGTTCTTC

v_gene: TRBV6-1
d_gene: .
j_gene: TRBJ2-7
abundance: .
CDR3aa: CASTSLRQDLYEQYF
CDR3nt: TGTGCCAGCACCTCACTAAGACAGGACCTCTACGAGCAGTACTTC

v_gene: TRBV11-2
d_gene: .
j_gene: TRBJ2-1
abundance: .
CDR3aa: CASSLAPTRGSYNEQFF
CDR3nt: TGTGCCAGCAGCTTAGCCCCTACTAGAGGCTCCTACAATGAGCAGTTCTTC

v_gene: TRBV27
d_gene: .
j_gene: TRBJ1-4
abundance: .
CDR3aa: CASSWRGANEKLFF
CDR3nt: TGTGCCAGCAGTTGGAGAGGGGCTAATGAAAAACTGTTTTTT

v_gene: TRBV2
d_gene: .
j_gene: TRBJ2-4
abundance: .
CDR3aa: CASRGSLSKNIQYF
CDR3nt: TGTGCCAGCAGGGGTAGCTTATCCAAAAACATTCAGTACTTC

v_gene: TRBV19
d_gene: .
j_gene: TRBJ1-1
abundance: .
CDR3aa: CASRGDGGNTEAFF
CDR3nt: TGTGCCAGTAGGGGGGACGGGGGGAACACTGAAGCTTTCTTT

v_gene: TRBV19
d_gene: TRBD2
j_gene: TRBJ2-3
abundance: .
CDR3aa: CASSTRGRERPDTQYF
CDR3nt: TGTGCCAGTAGTACTCGAGGGAGGGAGAGGCCAGATACGCAGTATTTT

v_gene: TRBV27
d_gene: TRBD1
j_gene: TRBJ2-5
abundance: once
CDR3aa: CASSLRGTGGPEAQYF
CDR3nt: TGTGCCAGCAGTTTACGCGGGACAGGGGGCCCGGAGGCCCAGTACTTC

v_gene: TRBV4-1
d_gene: TRBD1
j_gene: TRBJ2-5
abundance: .
CDR3aa: CASSQPDRGQETQYF
CDR3nt: TGCGCCAGCAGCCAGCCTGACAGGGGTCAAGAGACCCAGTACTTC

v_gene: TRBV25-1
d_gene: .
j_gene: TRBJ2-7
abundance: .
CDR3aa: CASARAGISYEQYF
CDR3nt: TGTGCCAGCGCCCGAGCCGGGATCTCCTACGAGCAGTACTTC

v_gene: TRBV18
d_gene: .
j_gene: TRBJ2-1
abundance: .
CDR3aa: CASSPGVAEYNEQFF
CDR3nt: TGTGCCAGCTCCCCAGGGGTAGCGGAATACAATGAGCAGTTCTTC